These 6 T cell receptor beta chains were all obtained from the same sample, sequenced in a study of cytomegalovirus exposure and HLA in healthy donors. Primers: 60 Vbeta forward and 13 Jbeta reverse. Clones were read by immunoSEQ multiplex PCR, and TCRdb kept only the in-frame ones, dropping some. The table has roughly 160,000 clones, 75% to 90% seen once. The sequenced material came from PBMCs. These receptors all come from a man younger than 30 in good health and CMV-seropositive.

The chain uses TRBV7-9 and TRBJ2-7; possible D gene TRBD1, 6 bases. Germline CDR1 and CDR2: SEHNR and FQNEAQ (reference sequence). The CDR3 extends over 12 amino acids. The germline V and J ends were trimmed by 5 bases and 6 bases, with 11 bases remaining between them. The CDR3 loop is CASSRRGSEQYF. In DNA, the CDR3 is TGTGCCAGCAGCCGTAGGGGGTCCGAGCAGTACTTC. Together with reference TRBV7-9 and TRBJ2-7, the CDR3 gives the full variable domain: DTGVSQNPRHKITKRGQNVTFRCDPISEHNRLYWYRQTLGQGPEFLTYFQNEAQLEKSRLLSDRFSAERPKGSFSTLEIQRTEQGDSAMYLCASSRRGSEQYFGPGTRLTVT.

This clone appeared once. V gene TRBV2 combines with J gene TRBJ1-6; TRBD1 agrees at 7 bases. The ends lost 2 bases at V and 9 bases at J; junction bases unmatched: 7. The length of the CDR3 is 15 residues. CDR1 and CDR2 from the germline V gene are SNHLY and FYNNEI. CDR3 in amino acids: CASSETGAGGSPLHF. CDR3 nucleotides: TGTGCCAGCAGTGAAACAGGGGCGGGTGGTTCACCCCTCCACTTT.

The CDR3 sequence: CATSRVGQGVVYNEQFF. The DNA of the CDR3 is TGTGCCACCAGCAGAGTCGGACAGGGGGTTGTCTACAATGAGCAGTTCTTC. The gene calls are TRBV15 and TRBJ2-1; 10 nucleotides line up with TRBD1. This CDR3 is 17 amino acids long. Per the germline V gene, CDR1 is LNHNV and CDR2 is YYDKDF (reference sequence). After removal of 1 base from V and 3 bases from J, the junction contained 6 bases not matched to a gene. The complete variable domain, with remaining parts taken from reference TRBV15 and TRBJ2-1, reads DAMVIQNPRYQVTQFGKPVTLSCSQTLNHNVMYWYQQKSSQAPKLLFHYYDKDFNNEADTPDNFQSRRPNTSFCFLDIRSPGLGDTAMYLCATSRVGQGVVYNEQFFGPGTRLTVL.

The chain carries TRBV11-3 and TRBJ2-3, with 9 nucleotides matching TRBD2. This CDR3 is 17 amino acids long. From germline, CDR1 is SGHNT and CDR2 YENEEA. Trimming removed 4 bases from V and 0 bases from J; junction bases left unmatched: 8. CDR3 in DNA: TGTGCCAGCAGCTCGTATAGCGGGGGTCCTAGCACAGATACGCAGTATTTT. Protein product: CASSSYSGGPSTDTQYF.

This clone has a handful of counts. The CDR3 region is CASSIGAGSTDTQYF. Here the CDR3 DNA reads TGTGCCAGTAGTATAGGGGCAGGGAGCACAGATACGCAGTATTTT. This chain joins TRBV19 and TRBJ2-3; D may be TRBD1 (5 bases). V lost 1 base, J lost 0 bases, and 8 bases lay in between. The CDR3 runs to 15 residues. CDR1 and CDR2 from the germline V gene are LNHDA and SQIVND (reference sequence).

The gene calls are TRBV4-2 and TRBJ1-5, with a tentative D call TRBD1 (5 bases). Trimming cost V 0 bases and J 0 bases, with 21 bases left between them. Germline loops: CDR1 LGHNA, CDR2 YNFKEQ. CDR3 length: 20 residues. The CDR3 reads CASSQDGVIGVADSNQPQHF. The CDR3 DNA follows: TGTGCCAGCAGCCAAGATGGGGTTATAGGGGTAGCGGATAGCAATCAGCCCCAGCATTTT.